The 24 T cell receptor beta chains below come from one sample, sequenced in a study of Ad26.COV2.S vaccination and SARS-CoV-2 variants. Produced via immunoSEQ multiplex PCR; TCRdb's table is partial and in-frame only. The sample consists of some 240,000 clones, around 90% of them appearing once. As for treatment: roughly 18 received Ad26.COV2.S at low or high dose, single or two shots; about 5 received placebo; per-sample allocation not given. Samples came from day 63 after the first vaccine or placebo injection. Sequencing was performed on peripheral blood, taken in a trial of Ad26.COV2.S vaccine versus placebo. The receptor source for this set is a person aged 18-60 years who received the Ad26.COV2.S COVID-19 vaccine or a placebo.

This chain connects TRBV18 to TRBJ1-4; D unresolved. Trimming cost V 1 base and J 3 bases, with 9 bases left between them. The CDR3 is made up of 15 amino acids. Germline V gene sequence: CDR1 KGHSH, CDR2 LQKENI. DNA of the CDR3: TGTGCCAGCTCACCACGTTTAGGTGCTAATGAAAAACTGTTTTTT. It yields the protein CASSPRLGANEKLFF.

The J gene is TRBJ2-5, the V gene TRBV5-5; D remains unclear. The CDR3 loop spans 16 amino acids. Germline CDR1 and CDR2: SGHKS and YYEKEE (reference sequence). V lost 0 bases and J 0 bases, leaving 12 bases between the germline ends. This chain's CDR3 is CASSLVLGIYQETQYF. The CDR3 nucleotides are TGTGCCAGCAGCTTGGTCCTGGGGATTTACCAAGAGACCCAGTACTTC.

The chain uses TRBV5-4 and TRBJ2-2, with a tentative D call TRBD2 (5 bases). The CDR3 runs 17 residues. V lost 1 base, J lost 0 bases, and 13 bases lay in between. In germline, CDR1 is SGHNT, CDR2 YYREEE (reference sequence). CDR3 amino acids: CASSLSPPGANTGELFF. For the CDR3, the DNA is TGTGCCAGCAGCTTGTCGCCCCCCGGGGCGAACACCGGGGAGCTGTTTTTT.

The chain uses TRBV5-6 and TRBJ1-6, with a weak D call TRBD1 (5 bases). Trimming took 2 bases from V and 9 from J, leaving 18 bases between them. The CDR3 runs 16 residues. CDR1 and CDR2 from the germline V gene are SGHDT and YYEEEE. CDR3 amino acids: CASSFTGRGRGSPLHF. The CDR3 bases are TGTGCCAGCAGCTTCACGGGGCGAGGGAGGGGTTCACCCCTCCACTTT.

The gene calls are TRBV7-8 and TRBJ2-1; possibly TRBD2 for D (6 bases). Germline V CDR1 and CDR2: SGHVS, FQNEAQ. V was pared by 4 bases and J by 6 bases, with 13 bases between. The CDR3 loop spans 14 amino acids. The CDR3 is CASSSLAALNEQFF. As DNA, the CDR3 is TGTGCCAGCAGCTCCTTAGCGGCCCTCAATGAGCAGTTCTTC.

J is TRBJ1-5 and V is TRBV6-2 or TRBV6-3; D remains ambiguous. Germline CDR1 is MNHEY and CDR2 is SVGEGT. V was cut by 5 bases and J by 9 bases, with 14 bases left in between. The CDR3 is made up of 13 amino acids. CDR3 protein: CASSPLVRTPQHF. For the CDR3, the DNA is TGTGCCAGCAGTCCCCTAGTCCGGACGCCCCAGCATTTT.

This chain joins TRBV19 and TRBJ2-7; tentatively, D is TRBD1 or TRBD2 (5 bases each). V lost 5 bases to trimming and J lost 1 base, with 9 bases between them. The V gene's germline CDR1 is LNHDA and CDR2 SQIVND (reference sequence). This CDR3 is built from 13 residues. CDR3 region: CASSFGGSYEQYF. CDR3 DNA sequence: TGTGCCAGTAGTTTTGGGGGATCCTACGAGCAGTACTTC.

The rearrangement joins TRBV4-3 to TRBJ2-2; D tentatively reads TRBD1 or TRBD2 (5 bases each). The V gene's germline CDR1 is LGHNA and CDR2 YSLEER. V was clipped by 3 bases and J by 4 bases, with 15 bases between them. This CDR3 has 16 residues. The CDR3 sequence is CASSQDAGTVTGELFF. DNA for the CDR3: TGCGCCAGCAGCCAGGATGCAGGGACGGTCACCGGGGAGCTGTTTTTT.

CDR3 protein: CATSRAPWGSGGYTF. The DNA of the CDR3 is TGTGCCACCAGCAGAGCCCCCTGGGGTAGCGGTGGCTACACCTTC. The rearrangement links TRBV15 to TRBJ1-2; no clear D. V was cut by 1 base and J by 7 bases, with 16 bases left in between. CDR3 length: 15 amino acids. From germline, CDR1 is LNHNV and CDR2 YYDKDF (reference sequence). Based on the CDR3 plus reference TRBV15 and TRBJ1-2, the full variable domain is DAMVIQNPRYQVTQFGKPVTLSCSQTLNHNVMYWYQQKSSQAPKLLFHYYDKDFNNEADTPDNFQSRRPNTSFCFLDIRSPGLGDTAMYLCATSRAPWGSGGYTFGSGTRLTVV.

The V and J genes are TRBV21-1 and TRBJ1-2; the D call in the table, TRBD1, was not verified against the DNA. TRBV21-1 is described as a pseudogene. The CDR3 has 16 residues. The chain's CDR3 is CASSSDPGQGGRGYTF. DNA of the CDR3: TGTGCCAGCAGCAGCGACCCGGGACAGGGGGGAAGGGGCTACACCTTC.

This clone was observed once. The chain uses TRBV19 and TRBJ1-2; TRBD1 matches 8 bases. Germline V gives CDR1 LNHDA, CDR2 SQIVND (reference sequence). This CDR3 is built from 15 residues. Trimming took 4 bases from V and 8 from J; bases not matched to a gene: 12. CDR3 in DNA: TGTGCCAGTAGTAACCGGGACAGGTCGGGCGGGGGCTACACCTTC. Its translation is CASSNRDRSGGGYTF.

The CDR3 sequence: CAWSPNRGPYNEQFF. The CDR3 DNA reads as TGTGCCTGGAGCCCCAACAGGGGGCCCTACAATGAGCAGTTCTTC. The genes are TRBV30 and TRBJ2-1; TRBD1 agrees at 9 bases. With V trimmed by 3 bases and J by 2 bases, 5 bases remained unmatched. Germline V CDR1 and CDR2: GTSNPN, SVGIG (reference sequence). This CDR3 region has 15 residues.

CDR3 sequence reads: CASSLVLDHKIYNEQFF. CDR3 sequence (DNA): TGTGCCAGCAGCTTAGTCCTGGACCACAAGATCTACAATGAGCAGTTCTTC. The chain has TRBV7-9 and TRBJ2-1, with D hard to call. The V end was cut by 1 base, the J end by 3 bases, with 16 bases between. The germline CDR1 and CDR2 sequences are SEHNR and FQNEAQ (reference sequence). This CDR3 is 17 amino acids long.

The chain combines TRBV11-2 with TRBJ2-5, with 12 bases identical to TRBD2. V gave up 5 bases and J gave up 3 bases; unmatched junction bases: 10. There are 17 residues in the CDR3. The germline CDR1 and CDR2 sequences are SGHAT and FQNNGV. CDR3 amino acids: CASSPSGTSGSEETQYF. The CDR3 DNA sequence: TGTGCCAGCAGCCCCTCCGGGACTAGCGGGTCAGAAGAGACCCAGTACTTC. Variable domain in full (rest from reference TRBV11-2 and TRBJ2-5): EAGVAQSPRYKIIEKRQSVAFWCNPISGHATLYWYQQILGQGPKLLIQFQNNGVVDDSQLPKDRFSAERLKGVDSTLKIQPAKLEDSAVYLCASSPSGTSGSEETQYFGPGTRLLVL.

This chain joins TRBV9 and TRBJ2-1; D is undetermined. The CDR3 has 14 amino acids. Germline V gene sequence: CDR1 SGDLS, CDR2 YYNGEE. Deletions cut 0 bases from V and 5 bases from J, with 9 bases between. The CDR3 DNA reads TGTGCCAGCAGCGTAGGCATGCCGGACAATGAGCAGTTCTTC. It is translated as CASSVGMPDNEQFF.

The J gene is TRBJ1-2, the V gene TRBV7-2; D call uncertain. Germline V gives CDR1 SGHTA, CDR2 FQGNSA. The CDR3 runs to 11 residues. Trimming shortened V by 5 bases and J by 2 bases, and 3 bases separated the two germline ends. This CDR3 is CASSVNYGYTF. The DNA of the CDR3 is TGTGCCAGCAGCGTCAACTATGGCTACACCTTC.

The rearrangement uses TRBV19 and TRBJ2-3; tentatively, D is TRBD1 (5 bases). V was shortened by 4 bases and J by 4 bases, with 12 bases between the two germline ends. This CDR3 has 14 residues. Germline-derived CDR1 and CDR2 are LNHDA and SQIVND (reference sequence). CDR3 in amino acids: CASSKQGESDTQYF. CDR3 in DNA: TGTGCCAGTAGTAAACAAGGGGAATCAGATACGCAGTATTTT.

This sequence joins TRBV29-1 and TRBJ1-1; a possible D gene is TRBD1 (5 bases). The germline V gene encodes CDR1 SQVTM and CDR2 ANQGSEA. This CDR3 region has 12 residues. Trimming stripped 5 bases from V and 1 base from J, with 8 bases between. In DNA, the CDR3 is TGCAGCGTTTGGGGGGGGAACACTGAAGCTTTCTTT. Translation: CSVWGGNTEAFF.

The chain carries TRBV23-1 and TRBJ1-5, with a weak D call TRBD1 (6 bases). TRBV23-1 is identified as an open reading frame with a role that is uncertain. The CDR3 has 16 amino acids. Trimming cost V 2 bases and J 0 bases, with 11 bases left between them. In nucleotides, the CDR3 is TGCGCCAGCAGTCAAATCGGGGGCGGTAGCAATCAGCCCCAGCATTTT. Protein: CASSQIGGGSNQPQHF.

The V and J genes are TRBV18 and TRBJ2-7; a weak D match, TRBD1 (5 bases). The CDR3 has 14 residues. The germline gives CDR1 KGHSH, CDR2 LQKENI. Trimming took 2 bases from V and 3 from J, leaving 11 bases between them. The CDR3 region is CASSPMTADYEQYF. The CDR3 nucleotides are TGTGCCAGCTCACCAATGACAGCCGACTACGAGCAGTACTTC.

This clone has more than one count but fewer than ten. The V gene is TRBV10-1, the J gene TRBJ2-7, with TRBD1 matching over 7 bases. V dropped 1 base and J dropped 4; count of bases not matched to a gene: 7. The CDR3 contains 15 residues. Germline V CDR1 and CDR2: WNHNN, SYGVQD (reference sequence). CDR3 region: CASSEYQGDRYEQYV. The CDR3, as DNA: TGCGCCAGCAGTGAGTATCAGGGGGATCGGTACGAGCAGTACGTC.

V is TRBV5-1 and J is TRBJ1-3; the D is unclear. The CDR3 is 16 amino acids. CDR1 is SGHRS, CDR2 YFSETQ, per germline. The ends were cut back, 0 bases at V and 2 bases at J, with 12 bases in the middle. CDR3 coding DNA: TGCGCCAGCAGCTTGGACTCCACGATGGCTGGAAACACCATATATTTT. Protein: CASSLDSTMAGNTIYF.

About this clone: The same CDR3 arises from other DNA sequences in this sample as well. J is TRBJ1-6 and V is TRBV7-8; D uncertain. The CDR3 consists of 12 residues. Trimming took off 1 base at V and 7 bases at J, with 2 bases between the two ends. Germline V lookup: CDR1 SGHVS, CDR2 FQNEAQ. DNA for the CDR3: TGTGCCAGCAGCTTAGGGAATTCACCCCTCCACTTT. It translates to CASSLGNSPLHF.

The chain carries TRBV5-6 and TRBJ1-1, with D possibly TRBD1 on 5 matching bases. Germline CDR1 is SGHDT and CDR2 is YYEEEE. This CDR3 is built from 16 residues. V shed 4 bases and J shed 0 bases, with 16 bases lying between them. CDR3 loop: CASSPSTGLLNTEAFF. The CDR3 DNA sequence: TGTGCCAGCAGCCCCTCTACGGGGCTCTTGAACACTGAAGCTTTCTTT.